The sequence of this TCR beta chain was determined in a study of cytomegalovirus exposure and HLA in healthy donors. Turning to the study itself: It was reported in a later analysis that the roughly 120 validation repertoires used the same platform as the approximately 670 first-cohort repertoires. Study observations and caveats: According to reports, the classifier identified cytomegalovirus status with high specificity and sensitivity. The authors confirmed in vitro that three CMV-associated chains were specific for CMV antigens.

The table came from immunoSEQ multiplex PCR; TCRdb's copy has only in-frame clones and leaves some out. The repertoire includes some 50,000 clones, more than 80% of them detected once, and around 5.8% sits in the top ten. Trimming took 2 bases from V and 10 from J; bases not matched to a gene: 1. The CDR3 length is 13 residues. CDR1 and CDR2 (germline): SGHTA, FQGTGA. Only a few counts were recorded for this clone. Its antigen is unknown. Sequenced input: PBMCs. This chain uses TRBV7-3 with TRBJ1-6; 8 bases map to TRBD1. This sequence originates from a woman younger than 30 in good health and CMV-seronegative. CDR3 nucleotide sequence: TGTGCCAGCAGCTTATCAGGGGGCTCACCCCTCCACTTT. Its protein product is CASSLSGGSPLHF.